This TCR beta chain originates from a study of blood T cell repertoires in COVID-19. On the study more broadly: Specimens from acute and convalescent COVID-19 originated in the United States, Italy and Spain. From T cells, B-cell-depleted T cells, or PBMCs came the material, which was cDNA or gDNA.

V dropped 4 bases and J dropped 4; count of bases not matched to a gene: 15. CDR1 and CDR2 from the germline V gene are SGDLS and YYNGEE. The length of the CDR3 is 18 residues. This clone was detected only a few times. Authors' data handling: The authors estimated nucleated cell counts from reference gene primer amplification. The data were produced by immunoSEQ multiplex PCR, yet TCRdb's version contains in-frame clones alone and is incomplete. For V, J and clone size, that table is used; D and trimming come from the DNA. The repertoire holds around 430,000 clones, with 70% to 90% as singletons. During active infection, Seattle patients enrolled and were then monitored through disease.

The V call is TRBV9, the J call TRBJ2-2; TRBD2 agrees at 8 bases. This receptor was taken from a woman aged 45-59 years with COVID-19, enrolled during active disease. The sample consisted of peripheral blood. CDR3 loop: CASSSPTSAGLFTGELFF. In nucleotides, the CDR3 is TGTGCCAGCAGCTCTCCGACTAGCGCCGGTCTATTCACCGGGGAGCTGTTTTTT.